The clone carrying this T cell receptor beta chain was recorded many times. The antigen is unknown. The data originate from a study of CD8 T cells in ankylosing spondylitis. Generation of TCR beta libraries employed quantitative 5'-RACE incorporating molecular barcodes. TCRdb ran MiXCR on the 5' RACE reads and lists one entry per CDR3 protein. The table includes some 330,000 distinct CDR3 sequences, 7% to 9% detected once. This CDR3 spans 15 amino acids. Trimming left V 3 bases short and J 4 bases short, with 14 bases between. Germline-derived CDR1 and CDR2 are SGDLS and YYNGEE. Study-wide findings and caveats: Blood from ankylosing spondylitis patients appeared to carry a characteristic roughly eight-variant TCR beta motif.

The origin of this receptor is a male donor with ankylosing spondylitis. Sequenced input: blood, either unsorted or a sorted T cell fraction (not recorded which). The chain couples TRBV9 to TRBJ2-1, with D perhaps TRBD1 (7 bases). CDR3 residues: CASSGPGGIYNEQFF. The CDR3 DNA reads as TGTGCCAGCAGCGGCCCAGGGGGGATTTACAATGAGCAGTTCTTC.